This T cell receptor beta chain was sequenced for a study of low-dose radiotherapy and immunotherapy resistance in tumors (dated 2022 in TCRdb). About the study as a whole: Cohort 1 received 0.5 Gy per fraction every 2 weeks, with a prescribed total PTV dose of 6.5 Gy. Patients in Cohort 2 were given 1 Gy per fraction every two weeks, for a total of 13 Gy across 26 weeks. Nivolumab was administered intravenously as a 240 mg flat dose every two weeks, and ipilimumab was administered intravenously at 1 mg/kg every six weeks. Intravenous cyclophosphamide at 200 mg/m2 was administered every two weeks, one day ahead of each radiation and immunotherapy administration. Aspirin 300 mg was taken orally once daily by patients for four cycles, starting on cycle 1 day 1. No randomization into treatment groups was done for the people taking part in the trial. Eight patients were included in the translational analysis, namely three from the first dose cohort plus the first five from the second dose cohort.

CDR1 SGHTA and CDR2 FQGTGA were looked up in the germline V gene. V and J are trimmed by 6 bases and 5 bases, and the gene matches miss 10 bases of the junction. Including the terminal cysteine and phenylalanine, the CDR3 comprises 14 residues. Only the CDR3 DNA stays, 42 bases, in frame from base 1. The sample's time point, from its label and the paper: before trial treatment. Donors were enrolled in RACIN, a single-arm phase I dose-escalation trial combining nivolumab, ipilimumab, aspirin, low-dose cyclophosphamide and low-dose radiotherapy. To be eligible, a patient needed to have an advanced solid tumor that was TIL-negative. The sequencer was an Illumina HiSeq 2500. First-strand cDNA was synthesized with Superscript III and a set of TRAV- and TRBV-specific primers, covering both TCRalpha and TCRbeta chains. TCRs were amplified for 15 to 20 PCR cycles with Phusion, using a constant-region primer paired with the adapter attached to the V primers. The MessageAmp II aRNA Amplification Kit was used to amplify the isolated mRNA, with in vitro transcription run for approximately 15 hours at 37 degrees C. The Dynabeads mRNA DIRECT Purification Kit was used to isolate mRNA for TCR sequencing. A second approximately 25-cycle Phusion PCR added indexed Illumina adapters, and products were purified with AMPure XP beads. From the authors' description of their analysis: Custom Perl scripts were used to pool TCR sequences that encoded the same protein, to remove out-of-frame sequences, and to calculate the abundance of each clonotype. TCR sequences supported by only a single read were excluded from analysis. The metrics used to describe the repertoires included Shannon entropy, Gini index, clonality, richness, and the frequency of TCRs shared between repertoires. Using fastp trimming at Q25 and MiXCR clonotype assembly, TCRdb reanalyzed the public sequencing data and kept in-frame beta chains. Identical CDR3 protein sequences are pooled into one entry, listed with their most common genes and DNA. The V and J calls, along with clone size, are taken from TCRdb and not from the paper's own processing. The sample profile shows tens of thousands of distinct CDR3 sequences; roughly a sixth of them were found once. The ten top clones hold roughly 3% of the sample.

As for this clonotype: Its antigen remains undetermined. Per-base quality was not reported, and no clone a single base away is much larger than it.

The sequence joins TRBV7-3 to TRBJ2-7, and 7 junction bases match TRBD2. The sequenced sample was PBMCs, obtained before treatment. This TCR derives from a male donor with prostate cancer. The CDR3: CASRDPRGGDEQYF. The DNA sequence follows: TGTGCCAGCAGGGACCCGAGGGGAGGGGACGAGCAGTACTTC.